Below are 8 T cell receptor beta chains sequenced from a single sample in a study of blood T cell repertoires in acute mononucleosis. Findings of the study overall: GLC-BM selection appeared to involve both TCR alpha and beta chains.

Time point noted: acute infectious mononucleosis, at clinical presentation within 2 weeks of symptom onset (visit 1). Libraries were prepared by immunoSEQ multiplex PCR; TCRdb keeps only in-frame clonotypes and omits some of them. The profile shows over 2,000 clones, about 65% of them singletons. Source: EBV GLC epitope tetramer+ CD8+ T cells sorted from PBMCs, taken during acute infectious mononucleosis. This sample's subset: CD8 T cells binding tetramer with EBV BMLF1 280-288 peptide (GLC-BM). The receptor source for this set is a woman between 18 and 29 years old with infectious mononucleosis caused by EBV.

Notes on this clone: This is likely an artifact of a read error, given a far larger clone one base away. V gene TRBV29-1 combines with J gene TRBJ2-1; D may be TRBD1 (5 bases). Germline lookup yields CDR1 SQVTM and CDR2 ANQGSEA. The CDR3 is made up of 14 amino acids. V lost 4 bases and J lost 8, with 18 bases in between. CDR3 coding DNA: TGCAGCGTTGGTGGGGCAGGGATCCTTGATGAGCAGTTCTTC. Its protein is CSVGGAGILDEQFF.

CDR3 DNA: TGTGCCAGCAGCTCGTCTCCGGGACAGACCTACGAGCAGTACTTC. Its protein is CASSSSPGQTYEQYF. The chain carries TRBV7-8 and TRBJ2-7; 7 positions match TRBD1. The CDR3 runs to 15 residues. Germline CDR1 is SGHVS and CDR2 is FQNEAQ. The J segment lost 2 bases and the V segment lost 4 bases, leaving 8 bases of the junction unmatched.

The chain has TRBV13 and TRBJ2-5; the match to TRBD1 covers 8 bases. V shed 6 bases and J 2 bases; nucleotides not matched to a gene: 5. The CDR3 runs to 14 residues. The germline V gene encodes CDR1 PRHDT and CDR2 FYEKMQ (reference sequence). The CDR3 loop is CASRQWTGQETQYF. The CDR3 bases are TGTGCCAGCAGACAATGGACAGGGCAAGAGACCCAGTACTTC.

This chain links TRBV11-2 with TRBJ2-1; 9 nucleotides match TRBD2. The CDR3 has 19 amino acids. Germline V CDR1 and CDR2: SGHAT, FQNNGV. V shed 2 bases, J shed 2 bases, and the junction held 13 bases outside the gene matches. The CDR3: CASSLLAGIAGTAYNEQFF. The CDR3 bases are TGTGCCAGCAGCTTACTAGCGGGAATAGCAGGTACGGCCTACAATGAGCAGTTCTTC.

The chain carries TRBV7-4 and TRBJ2-7; a possible D gene is TRBD1 (7 bases). The CDR3 runs 14 residues. Trimming took off 3 bases at V and 5 bases at J, with 14 bases between the two ends. Germline loops: CDR1 SGHVT, CDR2 SQSDAQ. The DNA of the CDR3 is TGTGCCAGCAGCTTGGAGGGGGCCCTCGACGAGCAGTACTTC. It yields the protein CASSLEGALDEQYF.

This clone occurred a few times. The chain carries TRBV7-3 and TRBJ2-1; possible D gene TRBD2, 6 bases. This CDR3 contains 18 residues. V was shortened by 2 bases and J by 2 bases, with 19 bases between the two germline ends. CDR1 and CDR2 from the germline V gene are SGHTA and FQGTGA. CDR3 amino acids: CASSLAGIAGTAYNEQFF. The CDR3 DNA reads as TGTGCCAGCAGCTTAGCGGGAATAGCAGGTACGGCCTACAATGAGCAGTTCTTC.

V usage is TRBV15 and J usage is TRBJ2-1, with 12 bases that match TRBD2. This CDR3 region has 13 residues. V trimming: 4 bases; J trimming: 11 bases; junction bases outside the gene matches: 3. CDR1 and CDR2 from the germline V gene are LNHNV and YYDKDF (reference sequence). CDR3 nucleotide sequence: TGTGCCACCAGCATGACTAGCGGGAGACAGCAGTTCTTC. This codes for CATSMTSGRQQFF.

Comments on this clone: With a far larger clone one base away, a read error is the likely cause. The chain recombines TRBV14 with TRBJ2-5, with 7 nucleotides matching TRBD2. This CDR3 is 13 amino acids long. Germline-derived CDR1 and CDR2 are SGHDN and FVKESK. CDR3 residues: CASSQSPGGTLYF. CDR3 nucleotide sequence: TGTGCCAGCAGCCAATCGCCGGGGGGTACCCTGTACTTC.